Listed below are T cell receptor beta chains from one sample, sequenced in a study of T cell responses to AZD1222 COVID-19 vaccine. Assay used: immunoSEQ multiplex PCR; TCRdb lists only in-frame clones, some missing. The sample carries nearly 95,000 clones, nearly 90% recorded once. The sample in question was peripheral blood, obtained on day 0 of AZD1222 vaccination. Source of these receptors: an adult in good health. Each CDR3 is given with its conserved first and last residue. A D gene is named only where the DNA matches it firmly. Size is stated for part of the rows, as once, few or many counts, or as a class when the clone is expanded.

>18|-|TRBV7-3|TRBD2|TRBJ2-1
CASSLTERGPLAVDEQFF
TGTGCCAGCAGCTTAACGGAGCGGGGGCCTCTGGCCGTAGATGAGCAGTTCTTC
>13|-|TRBV7-8|-|TRBJ1-1
CASRPGMNTEAFF
TGTGCCAGCAGACCTGGGATGAACACTGAAGCTTTCTTT
>18|-|TRBV5-7|-|TRBJ1-4
CASSLTTPKYATNEKLFF
TGTGCCAGCAGCTTGACGACACCCAAATATGCAACTAATGAAAAACTGTTTTTT
>13|-|TRBV4-1|-|TRBJ1-5
CASSQDANQPQHF
TGCGCCAGCAGCCAAGACGCCAATCAGCCCCAGCATTTT
>14|-|TRBV11-2|-|TRBJ2-1
CASSPRAVNNEQFF
TGTGCCAGCAGCCCCCGTGCAGTGAATAATGAGCAGTTCTTC
>12|-|TRBV6-2/TRBV6-3|-|TRBJ1-2
CASSWRNYGYTF
TGTGCCAGCAGTTGGAGGAACTATGGCTACACCTTC
>18|-|TRBV4-1|-|TRBJ1-5
CASSQDPFRGGSNQPQHF
TGCGCCAGCAGCCAAGACCCCTTCCGGGGGGGGAGCAATCAGCCCCAGCATTTT
>14|-|TRBV7-9|-|TRBJ1-6
CASSLESYNSPLHF
TGTGCCAGCAGCTTAGAATCCTATAATTCACCCCTCCACTTT
>12|-|TRBV29-1|-|TRBJ2-7
CSVELQLGEQYF
TGCAGCGTTGAATTACAGCTCGGCGAGCAGTACTTC
>13|once|TRBV6-6|-|TRBJ2-5
CASMKDLQETQYF
TGTGCCAGCATGAAAGACTTGCAAGAGACCCAGTACTTC
>13|-|TRBV27|-|TRBJ1-1
CASSFNWNTEAFF
TGTGCCAGCAGTTTTAATTGGAACACTGAAGCTTTCTTT
>12|-|TRBV30|-|TRBJ1-2
CAWSPGEYGYTF
TGTGCCTGGAGTCCCGGGGAGTATGGCTACACCTTC
>14|-|TRBV7-2|TRBD1|TRBJ1-4
CASSWPGGQEKLFF
TGTGCCAGCAGCTGGCCAGGGGGGCAGGAAAAACTGTTTTTT
>13|-|TRBV12-3/TRBV12-4|TRBD2|TRBJ2-7
CASGTRRGGEQYF
TGTGCCAGCGGGACGCGGAGGGGAGGGGAGCAGTACTTC
>13|once|TRBV14|-|TRBJ1-5
CANTTEQDQPQHF
TGTGCCAACACCACAGAACAGGATCAGCCCCAGCATTTT
>16|-|TRBV7-9|TRBD2|TRBJ2-2
CASSSRLAGGTGELFF
TGTGCCAGCAGCTCGAGACTAGCGGGGGGCACCGGGGAGCTGTTTTTT
>15|few|TRBV21-1|-|TRBJ1-5
CASSNPRGVRQPQHF
TGTGCCAGCAGCAACCCCAGGGGTGTTCGACAGCCCCAGCATTTT
>12|-|TRBV12-3/TRBV12-4|-|TRBJ1-5
CASSPLFGPQHF
TGTGCCAGCAGCCCGCTCTTTGGGCCCCAGCATTTT
>15|-|TRBV11-2|-|TRBJ2-3
CASSLLGQSGDTQYF
TGTGCCAGCAGCTTACTTGGACAGTCTGGGGATACGCAGTATTTT
>15|once|TRBV9|TRBD2|TRBJ2-3
CASSLRGGGTDTQYF
TGTGCCAGCAGCCTACGGGGCGGGGGGACAGATACGCAGTATTTT
>15|-|TRBV2|TRBD1|TRBJ2-7
CASSRGGTGAYEQYF
TGTGCCAGCAGTCGAGGGGGGACAGGGGCCTACGAGCAGTACTTC
>15|-|TRBV3-1/TRBV3-2|-|TRBJ2-7
CASSQMGQRQDEQYF
TGTGCCAGCAGCCAAATGGGTCAGCGCCAAGACGAGCAGTACTTC
>16|-|TRBV15|-|TRBJ1-4
CATSSIRTGTNEKLFF
TGTGCCACCAGCAGCATTAGGACGGGTACTAATGAAAAACTGTTTTTT
>14|-|TRBV27|TRBD1|TRBJ1-5
CASRNGTGGQPQHF
TGTGCCAGCAGAAACGGGACAGGGGGTCAGCCCCAGCATTTT
>15|-|TRBV3-1/TRBV3-2|-|TRBJ1-6
CASSPQGSYNSPLHF
TGTGCCAGCAGCCCACAGGGCTCCTATAATTCACCCCTCCACTTT
>11|once|TRBV19|-|TRBJ1-2
CASTANYGYTF
TGTGCCAGCACAGCTAACTATGGCTACACCTTC
>17|-|TRBV7-2|-|TRBJ2-7
CASSSTVGGGLSYEQYF
TGTGCCAGCAGCTCAACGGTAGGGGGGGGCCTCTCCTACGAGCAGTACTTC
>13|-|TRBV6-4|-|TRBJ1-2
CASSDQLGYGYTF
TGTGCCAGCAGTGACCAACTGGGGTATGGCTACACCTTC
>12|-|TRBV6-4|-|TRBJ1-1
CASKGGNTEAFF
TGTGCCAGTAAAGGGGGGAACACTGAAGCTTTCTTT
>16|-|TRBV6-5|-|TRBJ1-3
CASSYTTVYSGNTIYF
TGTGCCAGCAGTTATACGACGGTTTACTCTGGAAACACCATATATTTT
>15|-|TRBV2|-|TRBJ2-7
CASSGRGLSSYEQYF
TGTGCCAGCAGTGGGAGGGGACTTAGCTCCTACGAGCAGTACTTC
>11|-|TRBV2|-|TRBJ2-1
CASSKLVEQFF
TGTGCCAGCAGCAAACTAGTTGAGCAGTTCTTC
>13|-|TRBV12-2|-|TRBJ2-2
CAVTGGPSGELFF
TGTGCAGTTACGGGGGGCCCATCCGGGGAGCTGTTTTTT
>14|-|TRBV15|-|TRBJ1-5
CATSRMETSQPQHF
TGTGCCACCAGCAGGATGGAGACGAGTCAGCCCCAGCATTTT
>17|-|TRBV2|TRBD1|TRBJ1-1
CASRTPGQGASNTEAFF
TGTGCCAGCAGAACCCCGGGACAGGGGGCTTCGAACACTGAAGCTTTCTTT
>14|-|TRBV5-1|-|TRBJ1-1
CASSWTAMNTEAFF
TGCGCCAGCAGCTGGACAGCTATGAACACTGAAGCTTTCTTT
>16|-|TRBV7-9|-|TRBJ2-7
CASSRTSSLSSYEQYF
TGTGCCAGCAGCCGAACTAGCTCGCTTAGCTCCTACGAGCAGTACTTC
>15|-|TRBV7-2|-|TRBJ1-5
CASSLAGGSNQPQHF
TGTGCCAGCAGCTTAGCAGGGGGTAGCAATCAGCCCCAGCATTTT
>15|-|TRBV18|-|TRBJ1-5
CASSHGRVSNQPQHF
TGTGCCAGCTCACATGGACGGGTTAGCAATCAGCCCCAGCATTTT
>14|once|TRBV7-6|TRBD1|TRBJ1-5
CASSSGQLNQPQHF
TGTGCCAGCAGCTCGGGACAGCTCAATCAGCCCCAGCATTTT
>14|once|TRBV6-5|-|TRBJ1-2
CASSYFGQDYGYTF
TGTGCCAGCAGTTACTTTGGGCAGGACTATGGCTACACCTTC
>14|-|TRBV5-1|-|TRBJ1-4
CASSSGRSNEKLFF
TGCGCCAGCAGCAGCGGACGGTCTAATGAAAAACTGTTTTTT
>15|-|TRBV18|-|TRBJ1-3
CASTDTFSSGNTIYF
TGTGCCAGCACGGACACATTTTCCTCTGGAAACACCATATATTTT
>19|-|TRBV7-2|TRBD1|TRBJ1-1
CASSPLLSGTGYMNTEAFF
TGTGCCAGCAGCCCCCTTCTATCCGGGACAGGGTATATGAACACTGAAGCTTTCTTT
>13|-|TRBV4-1|-|TRBJ1-4
CASSPATNEKLFF
TGCGCCAGCAGCCCCGCAACTAATGAAAAACTGTTTTTT
>18|-|TRBV3-1/TRBV3-2|TRBD2|TRBJ2-1
CASTQLGIGGSSYNEQFF
TGTGCCAGCACCCAACTGGGAATCGGGGGGAGCTCCTACAATGAGCAGTTCTTC
>14|-|TRBV7-6|-|TRBJ1-5
CASSEGGPNQPQHF
TGTGCCAGCAGCGAGGGGGGGCCCAATCAGCCCCAGCATTTT
>15|-|TRBV18|TRBD1|TRBJ1-2
CASSPRDSSNYGYTF
TGTGCCAGCTCACCACGGGACAGCTCTAACTATGGCTACACCTTC
>14|-|TRBV5-1|-|TRBJ1-2
CASSDQQGPYGYTF
TGCGCCAGCAGCGATCAACAGGGCCCCTATGGCTACACCTTC
>13|-|TRBV6-5|TRBD2|TRBJ2-1
CASKSGAGNEQFF
TGTGCCAGCAAATCAGGAGCGGGGAATGAGCAGTTCTTC
>15|-|TRBV18|TRBD1|TRBJ1-6
CASGIQGQENSPLHF
TGTGCCAGCGGAATCCAGGGACAGGAGAATTCACCCCTCCACTTT
>13|-|TRBV27|-|TRBJ1-4
CASSWVDREKLFF
TGTGCCAGCAGTTGGGTTGACCGTGAAAAACTGTTTTTT
>13|-|TRBV7-2|-|TRBJ1-2
CASSTGGRNGYTF
TGTGCCAGCAGCACCGGGGGGAGGAATGGCTACACCTTC
>13|-|TRBV5-5|TRBD2|TRBJ2-7
CASSPLSGGEQYF
TGTGCCAGCAGCCCCCTCTCGGGGGGAGAGCAGTACTTC
>14|-|TRBV5-6|-|TRBJ1-4
CASSFGLKNEKLFF
TGTGCCAGCAGCTTTGGACTCAAAAATGAAAAACTGTTTTTT
>15|-|TRBV6-6|-|TRBJ2-1
CASGEGLNSYNEQFF
TGTGCCAGCGGGGAAGGACTTAACTCCTACAATGAGCAGTTCTTC
>13|-|TRBV12-3/TRBV12-4|TRBD2|TRBJ2-5
CASSPGGQETQYF
TGTGCCAGCAGCCCGGGGGGACAAGAGACCCAGTACTTC
>16|once|TRBV27|TRBD2|TRBJ2-5
CASSHIGTRNRETQYF
TGTGCCAGCAGTCATATCGGGACTAGGAATCGGGAGACCCAGTACTTC
>14|-|TRBV5-4|-|TRBJ1-2
CASSFGGANYGYTF
TGTGCCAGCAGCTTCGGCGGAGCTAACTATGGCTACACCTTC
>15|-|TRBV18|TRBD1|TRBJ1-6
CASSPPSGGGSPLHF
TGTGCCAGCTCACCACCTTCAGGGGGGGGCTCACCCCTCCACTTT